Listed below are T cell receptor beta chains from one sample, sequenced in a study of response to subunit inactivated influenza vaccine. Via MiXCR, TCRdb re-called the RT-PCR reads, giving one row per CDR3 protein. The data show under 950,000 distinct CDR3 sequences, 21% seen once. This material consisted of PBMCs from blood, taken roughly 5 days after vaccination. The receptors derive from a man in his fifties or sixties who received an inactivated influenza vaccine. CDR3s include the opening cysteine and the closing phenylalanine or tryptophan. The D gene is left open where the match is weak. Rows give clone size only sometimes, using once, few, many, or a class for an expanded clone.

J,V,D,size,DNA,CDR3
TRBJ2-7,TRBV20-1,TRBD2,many,TGCAGTGCTAGCGGCCTAGCGGGAAACTACGAGCAGTACTTC,CSASGLAGNYEQYF
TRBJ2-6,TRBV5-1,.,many,TGCGCCAGCACCCAAGATCCAATCAACTCTGGGGCCAACGTCCTGACTTTC,CASTQDPINSGANVLTF
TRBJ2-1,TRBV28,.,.,TGCCTAACCTCCACCCGGACCCCGGGCTACAATGAGCAGTTCTTC,CLTSTRTPGYNEQFF
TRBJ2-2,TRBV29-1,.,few,TGCAGCGGTCATACAGGGGGGGTTGGCACCGGGGAGCTGTTTTTT,CSGHTGGVGTGELFF
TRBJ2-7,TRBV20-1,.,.,TGCAGTGCTCCCATCGGCTACGAGCAGTACTTC,CSAPIGYEQYF
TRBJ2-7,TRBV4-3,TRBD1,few,TGCGCCAGCAGCCAATACTATTCGGGACAGGGTGTCTACGAGCAGTACTTC,CASSQYYSGQGVYEQYF
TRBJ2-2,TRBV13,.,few,TGTGCCAGCAGCTTTAGCCCCGGGGAGCTGTTTTTT,CASSFSPGELFF
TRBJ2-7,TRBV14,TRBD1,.,TGTGCCAGCAGCCAATTGCCGGGACAGGGGGCAAAGCAGTACTTC,CASSQLPGQGAKQYF
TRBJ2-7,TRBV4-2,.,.,TGTGCCAGCAGCCAAGGAGGGGCGGACCTGGGGAACGAGCAGTACTTC,CASSQGGADLGNEQYF
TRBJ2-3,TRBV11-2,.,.,TGTGCCAGCAGCTCGGGGGCCCAGAGGAGGACAGATACGCAGTATTTT,CASSSGAQRRTDTQYF
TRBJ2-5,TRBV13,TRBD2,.,TGTGCCAGCAGCTTTGGGTTGAGAGCGGGGGCAGAGACCCAGTACTTC,CASSFGLRAGAETQYF
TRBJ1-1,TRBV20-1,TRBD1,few,TGCAGTGCTAGAATCGGCAGGGGGGCTGCTGAAGCTTTCTTT,CSARIGRGAAEAFF
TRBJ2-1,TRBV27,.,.,TGTGCCAGCGGGAGTGCCTTTCTCTTC,CASGSAFLF
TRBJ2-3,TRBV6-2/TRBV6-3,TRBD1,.,TGTGCCAGCAGTAATGACAGGGGCGCAGATACGCAGTATTTT,CASSNDRGADTQYF
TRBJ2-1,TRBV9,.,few,TGTGCCAGCAGCGTATGGGGGGGGCGAGATGAGCAGTTCTTC,CASSVWGGRDEQFF
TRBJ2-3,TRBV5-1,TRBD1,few,TGCGCCAGCAGCTTGGAAGGGGGCTTAGATACGCAGTATTTT,CASSLEGGLDTQYF
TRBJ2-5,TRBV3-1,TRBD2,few,TGTGCCAGCATCAGCCTAGGGACTAAATTCCAAGAGACCCAGTACTTC,CASISLGTKFQETQYF
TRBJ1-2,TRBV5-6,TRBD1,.,TGTGCCAGCAGTTCCGGGACAGGGTTCACCACCTTC,CASSSGTGFTTF
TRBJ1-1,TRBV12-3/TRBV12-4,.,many,TGTGCCAGCAGTTCCGGGGTGGTCACTGAAGCTTTCTTT,CASSSGVVTEAFF
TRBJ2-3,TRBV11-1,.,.,TGTGCCAGCAGCTTAGTCTCTAGTCCAGATACGCAGTATTTT,CASSLVSSPDTQYF
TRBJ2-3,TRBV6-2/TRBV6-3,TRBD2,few,TGTGCCAGCAGTGACGGACTAGCGGTTGGAGATACGCAGTATTTT,CASSDGLAVGDTQYF
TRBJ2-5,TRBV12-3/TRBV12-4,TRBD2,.,TGTGCCAGCAGCCGGGGACTAGCGGGCGGGACCCAGTACTTC,CASSRGLAGGTQYF
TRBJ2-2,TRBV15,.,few,TGTGCCACCAGCAGAGATCTAAGTACCGGGGAGCTGTTTTTT,CATSRDLSTGELFF
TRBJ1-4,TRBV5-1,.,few,TGCGCCAGCAGCTATGGGACGTCAACTAATGAAAAACTGTTTTTT,CASSYGTSTNEKLFF
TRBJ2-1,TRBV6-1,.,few,TGTGCCAGCAGCCGTGGGACCCCAAGGGGGGGGGTAGAGCAGTTCTTC,CASSRGTPRGGVEQFF
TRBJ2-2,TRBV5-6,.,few,TGTGCCCCCTTTGGGACGGTGAACACCGGGGAGCTGTTTTTT,CAPFGTVNTGELFF
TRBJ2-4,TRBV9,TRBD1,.,TGTGCCAGCAGCGTAGAACAGGGGATGGGCATTCAGTACTTC,CASSVEQGMGIQYF
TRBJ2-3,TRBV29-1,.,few,TGCAGCGTTGAAGGAATAACTAGCACAGATACGCAGTATTTT,CSVEGITSTDTQYF
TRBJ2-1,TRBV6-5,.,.,TGTGCCAGCAGTTACTCGGGCAGGTTCAATGAGCAGTTCTTC,CASSYSGRFNEQFF
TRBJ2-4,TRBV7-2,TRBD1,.,TGTGCCAGCAGCCCGGGACAGTCATGGGACATTCAGTACTTC,CASSPGQSWDIQYF
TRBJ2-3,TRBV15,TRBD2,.,TGTGCCACCAGCAGAGGTCTAGCGGGAGGCACAGATACGCAGTATTTT,CATSRGLAGGTDTQYF
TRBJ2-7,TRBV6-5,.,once,TGTGCCAGCAGTTACGGGCAGGGGAAGGACGAGCAGTACTTC,CASSYGQGKDEQYF
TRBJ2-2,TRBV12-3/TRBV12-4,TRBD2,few,TGTGCCAGCAGCCGAGGACTAGCGGGGAACACCGGGGAGCTGTTTTTT,CASSRGLAGNTGELFF
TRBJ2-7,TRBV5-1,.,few,TGCGCCAGCAGCTTGGGAAAGCCCTACGAGCAGTACTTC,CASSLGKPYEQYF
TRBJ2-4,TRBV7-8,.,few,TGTGCCAGCAGCTCCCGGCGGGCAGGTTGGGACATTCAGTACTTC,CASSSRRAGWDIQYF
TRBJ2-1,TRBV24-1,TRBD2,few,TGTGCCACCAGTGAGGCTAGCGGGGGATGGGGTAATGAGCAGTTCTTC,CATSEASGGWGNEQFF
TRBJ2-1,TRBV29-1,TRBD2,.,TGCAGCGTGCAGGGACTAGCGGGAGGGGGTAAGCAGTTCTTC,CSVQGLAGGGKQFF
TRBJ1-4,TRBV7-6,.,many,TGTGCCAGCAGCTTAACCCAGGGGCTGGGGGAAAAACTGTTTTTT,CASSLTQGLGEKLFF
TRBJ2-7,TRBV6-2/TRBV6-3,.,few,TGTGCCAGCAGTTACGGGCCGGGCCTAGTATACGAGCAGTACTTC,CASSYGPGLVYEQYF
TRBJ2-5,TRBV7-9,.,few,TGTGCCAGCAGCTTAGGAATTCATCAGGCCCTCCAAGAGACCCAGTACTTC,CASSLGIHQALQETQYF
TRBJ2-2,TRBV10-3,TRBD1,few,TGTGCCATGGGGACAGGCCCTACGAACACCGGGGAGCTGTTTTTT,CAMGTGPTNTGELFF
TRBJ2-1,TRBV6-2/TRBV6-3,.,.,TGTGCCAGCAGCTACTACCGGGACTTCGCCAGCCATGAGCAGTTCTTC,CASSYYRDFASHEQFF
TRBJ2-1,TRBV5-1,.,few,TGCGCCAGCAAGGTTTCGATACAAGCCTACAATGAGCAGTTCTTC,CASKVSIQAYNEQFF
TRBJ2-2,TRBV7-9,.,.,TGTGCCAGCAGCGCCGCCCTGAACACCGGGGAGCTGTTTTTT,CASSAALNTGELFF
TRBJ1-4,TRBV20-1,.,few,TGCAGTGCTAGTGTTCCCCTCAATGAAAAACTGTTTTTT,CSASVPLNEKLFF
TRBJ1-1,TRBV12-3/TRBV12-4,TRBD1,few,TGTGCCAGCAAGGGACAGGGGAACACTGAAGCTTTCTTT,CASKGQGNTEAFF